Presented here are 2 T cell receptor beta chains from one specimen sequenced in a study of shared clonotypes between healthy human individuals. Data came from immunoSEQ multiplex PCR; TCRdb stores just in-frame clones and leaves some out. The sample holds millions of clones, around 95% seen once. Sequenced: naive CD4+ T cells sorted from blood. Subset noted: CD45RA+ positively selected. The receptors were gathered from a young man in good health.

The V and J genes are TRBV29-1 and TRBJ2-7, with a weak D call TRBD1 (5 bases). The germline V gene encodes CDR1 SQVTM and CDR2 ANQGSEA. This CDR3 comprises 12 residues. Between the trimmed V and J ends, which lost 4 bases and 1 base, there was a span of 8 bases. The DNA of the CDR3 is TGCAGCGTTGCAGGGAATTCCTACGAGCAGTACTTC. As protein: CSVAGNSYEQYF.

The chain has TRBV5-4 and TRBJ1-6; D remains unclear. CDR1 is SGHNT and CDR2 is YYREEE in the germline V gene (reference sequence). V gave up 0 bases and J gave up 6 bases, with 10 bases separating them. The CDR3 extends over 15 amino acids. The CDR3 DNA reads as TGTGCCAGCAGCTTGGAACGGGCCTCTAATTCACCCCTCCACTTT. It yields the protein CASSLERASNSPLHF.